What follows are 14 T cell receptor beta chains derived from one specimen sequenced in a study of breast tumors, draining lymph nodes, adjacent tissues. The lymph nodes were axillary draining lymph nodes from breast cancer patients. One entry per CDR3 protein results from TCRdb running MiXCR on the multiplex PCR reads. The repertoire holds nearly 110,000 distinct CDR3 sequences, with about 31% as singletons. Sequencing was done on a sample of axillary lymph node tissue. Source of these receptors: a female donor with breast cancer. Some clones in this sample may be carry-over from other donors' samples.

This clonotype has at least ten counts. The chain has TRBV6-5 and TRBJ2-1, with TRBD2 matching 13 bases. The V gene's germline CDR1 is MNHEY and CDR2 SVGAGI. V gave up 6 bases and J gave up 9 bases; unmatched junction bases: 8. The CDR3 covers 15 residues. The CDR3 DNA reads TGTGCCAGCAGCAATGGACTAGCGGGAGTTACTGAGCAGTTCTTC. Translating gives CASSNGLAGVTEQFF.

V gene TRBV9 combines with J gene TRBJ2-2; possible D gene TRBD2, 6 bases. CDR3 length: 16 amino acids. CDR1 is SGDLS, CDR2 YYNGEE, per germline. V dropped 0 bases and J dropped 4 bases, with 13 bases sitting between them. In DNA, the CDR3 is TGTGCCAGCAGCGTAGGGGGGAGGCCGGGCACCGGGGAGCTGTTTTTT. This sequence encodes CASSVGGRPGTGELFF. Complete variable domain (other parts from reference TRBV9 and TRBJ2-2): DSGVTQTPKHLITATGQRVTLRCSPRSGDLSVYWYQQSLDQGLQFLIQYYNGEERAKGNILERFSAQQFPDLHSELNLSSLELGDSALYFCASSVGGRPGTGELFFGEGSRLTVL.

The J gene is TRBJ2-5, the V gene TRBV5-6; TRBD1 is a possible D gene (6 bases). Trimming pared 0 bases from V and 3 bases from J, leaving 9 bases between. From germline, CDR1 is SGHDT and CDR2 YYEEEE. There are 14 residues in the CDR3. The CDR3 DNA is TGTGCCAGCAGCTTGGGGACAGCGGAAGAGACCCAGTACTTC. This encodes CASSLGTAEETQYF.

The sample holds many counts of this clonotype. This chain connects TRBV3-1 to TRBJ2-5, with D possibly matching TRBD1 (5 bases). CDR3 length: 12 residues. Germline CDR1 and CDR2: LGHDT and YNNKEL (reference sequence). Trimming removed 6 bases at V and 2 bases at J, with 7 bases between. The CDR3 nucleotides are TGTGCCAGCAGAAGGGGTCAAGAGACCCAGTACTTC. Translating it yields CASRRGQETQYF.

Comments on this clonotype: Mismatch with germline at one junction end may stem from a read error. The rearrangement uses TRBV29-1 and TRBJ2-1; D may be TRBD2 (5 bases). Germline V gene sequence: CDR1 SQVTM, CDR2 ANQGSEA. This CDR3 contains 12 residues. The CDR3 spells CSVEAVAHEQFF. In DNA form, the CDR3 reads TGCAGCGTGGAAGCGGTGGCGCATGAGCAGTTCTTC.

Ten or more counts support this clonotype. This chain connects TRBV18 to TRBJ1-3; 7 bases are a match to TRBD1. After removal of 6 bases from V and 0 bases from J, the junction contained 8 bases not matched to a gene. Germline loops: CDR1 KGHSH, CDR2 LQKENI. The CDR3 totals 16 residues. CDR3 nucleotides: TGTGCCAGCTCGCCGGGACAGTCCGTCTCTGGAAACACCATATATTTT. Translating it yields CASSPGQSVSGNTIYF. The variable domain in full, with the rest retrieved from reference TRBV18 and TRBJ1-3, is NAGVMQNPRHLVRRRGQEARLRCSPMKGHSHVYWYRQLPEEGLKFMVYLQKENIIDESGMPKERFSAEFPKEGPSILRIQQVVRGDSAAYFCASSPGQSVSGNTIYFGEGSWLTVV.

This rearrangement joins TRBV25-1 to TRBJ1-5; D possibly corresponds to TRBD1 (5 bases). CDR3 length equals 17 residues. The V end lost 4 bases, the J end lost 3 bases, and 19 bases lay between the germline ends. Germline loops: CDR1 MGHDK, CDR2 SYGVNS. DNA of the CDR3: TGTGCCAGCAGTGCAAACCGTCCGGGACGTATCAATCAGCCCCAGCATTTT. Encoded protein: CASSANRPGRINQPQHF.

This clonotype occurred many times. The J gene is TRBJ1-5, the V gene TRBV2; maybe TRBD1 (6 bases). Between the trimmed V and J ends, which lost 5 bases and 2 bases, there was a span of 13 bases. Germline V gives CDR1 SNHLY, CDR2 FYNNEI. The CDR3 is made up of 15 amino acids. The CDR3 region is CASSRDTGGNQPQHF. CDR3 sequence (DNA): TGTGCCAGCAGTCGGGACACCGGAGGCAATCAGCCCCAGCATTTT.

In its sample, this clonotype was seen many times. It is unclear where the CDR3 begins or ends on the DNA, so no DNA is shown, and the CDR3 is as TCRdb lists it. The rearrangement uses TRBV28 and TRBJ1-2. Germline V CDR1 and CDR2: MDHEN, SYDVKM. The CDR3 is 16 amino acids in total, end residues counted. CDR3 residues: CASSSSTVGAYYGYTF.

A word on this clonotype: The junction and the germline gene differ at one end; a read error may be behind it. CDR3 region: CVSSFGTPRPDTQYF. The CDR3 region has the DNA TGTGTCAGCAGCTTCGGGACACCTCGGCCAGATACGCAGTATTTT. The chain combines TRBV5-4 with TRBJ2-3; tentative D call: TRBD1 (6 bases). Per the germline V gene, CDR1 is SGHNT and CDR2 is YYREEE (reference sequence). This CDR3 has 15 amino acids.

This clonotype was detected many times. V usage is TRBV5-6 and J usage is TRBJ1-5; D not certain. Deletions cut 2 bases from V and 3 bases from J, with 15 bases between. The CDR3 totals 16 residues. The germline CDR1 and CDR2 sequences are SGHDT and YYEEEE. The CDR3 bases are TGTGCCAGCAGCTTATTCCACGAGGGAAACAATCAGCCCCAGCATTTT. Residues: CASSLFHEGNNQPQHF.

This clonotype was seen more than once but under ten times. This sequence joins TRBV6-1 and TRBJ1-5; TRBD1 might be the D (5 bases). Trimming shortened V by 5 bases and J by 0 bases, and 8 bases separated the two germline ends. The CDR3 contains 14 residues. Germline values: CDR1 MNHNS, CDR2 SASEGT. CDR3 region: CASSRGGSNQPQHF. As DNA, the CDR3 is TGTGCCAGCAGTCGGGGGGGTAGCAATCAGCCCCAGCATTTT.

Concerning this clonotype: It may be a read error: a sequence one base away is much more abundant. V and J are TRBV12-5 and TRBJ2-3; TRBD1 matches at 7 bases. The V segment lost 3 bases and the J segment 0 bases; nucleotides outside the gene matches: 9. The CDR3 consists of 17 residues. CDR1 is LGHNT, CDR2 FRNRAP, per germline. Here the CDR3 reads CASGFKTQGRSTDTQYF. Here the CDR3 DNA reads TGTGCTAGTGGTTTCAAAACACAGGGGCGTAGCACAGATACGCAGTATTTT.

This clonotype turned up a few times. A much larger clonotype is one base distant, so this may be a read error. The genes are TRBV20-1 and TRBJ2-7, with 8 bases fitting TRBD1. Germline values: CDR1 DFQATT, CDR2 SNEGSKA (reference sequence). The CDR3 extends over 14 amino acids. This CDR3 is CSATTGALSSEQYF. In DNA form, the CDR3 reads TGCAGTGCCACGACAGGGGCCCTCTCCTCCGAGCAGTACTTC.